This T cell receptor (beta chain) came from a study of cytomegalovirus exposure and HLA in healthy donors. Study-level background: Unique TCR beta sequences numbering 95 million to 130 million came from roughly 180 million T cells in an earlier analysis.

A multiplex PCR was run with 60 Vbeta primers and 13 Jbeta primers. Sequenced by immunoSEQ multiplex PCR; TCRdb stores in-frame clones only, minus some. The profile shows 55,000 to 70,000 clones, 86% of them singletons. The CDR3 consists of 15 residues. From germline, CDR1 is GTSNPN and CDR2 SVGIG (reference sequence). With V trimmed by 0 bases and J by 3 bases, 6 bases remained unmatched. The sample taken for sequencing was PBMCs. The V gene is TRBV30, the J gene TRBJ1-2; the match to TRBD1 covers 8 bases. The TCR comes from a woman in her twenties or thirties in good health and CMV-seronegative. CDR3 in DNA: TGTGCCTGGAGTGTGCGACAGGGGAGTGACTATGGCTACACCTTC. It yields the protein CAWSVRQGSDYGYTF.